The 30 T cell receptor beta chains given below trace back to one sample, sequenced in a study of cytomegalovirus exposure and HLA in healthy donors. Researchers ran the PCR with 60 Vbeta and 13 Jbeta primers. Repertoires were generated with immunoSEQ multiplex PCR, while TCRdb's copy carries only in-frame clones and drops some. The sample consists of 130,000 to 150,000 clones, roughly 73% of them appearing once. Input material: PBMCs. The receptors come from a woman aged 18-29 years in good health and CMV-seronegative.

V is TRBV7-9 and J is TRBJ2-3; 10 nucleotides align to TRBD1. V shed 1 base and J 2 bases; nucleotides not matched to a gene: 3. This CDR3 has 16 residues. Germline assignment: CDR1 SEHNR and CDR2 FQNEAQ (reference sequence). CDR3: CASSLVGQGITDTQYF. As DNA, the CDR3 is TGTGCCAGCAGCTTAGTGGGACAGGGGATCACAGATACGCAGTATTTT.

This chain connects TRBV11-2 to TRBJ2-7, with 7 bases that match TRBD1. J lost 3 bases, V lost 1 base, and 6 bases had no gene match. Germline V gene data show CDR1 as SGHAT and CDR2 as FQNNGV. The CDR3 consists of 15 residues. CDR3 protein: CASSLAQAGGYEQYF. The CDR3 nucleotides read TGTGCCAGCAGCTTAGCCCAGGCAGGGGGCTACGAGCAGTACTTC.

The chain employs TRBV9 and TRBJ2-5; 9 bases fit TRBD2. Germline trimming cut 0 bases from V and 2 bases from J; bases unmatched to any gene: 5. In germline, CDR1 is SGDLS, CDR2 YYNGEE. The CDR3 contains 16 residues. The CDR3 sequence: CASSVASTSGQETQYF. As DNA, the CDR3 is TGTGCCAGCAGCGTAGCTTCAACTAGCGGGCAAGAGACCCAGTACTTC.

In this sample, this clone turned up once. This chain joins TRBV19 and TRBJ2-5, with no clear D. Looked up from germline, CDR1 is LNHDA and CDR2 is SQIVND (reference sequence). The ends were cut back, 4 bases at V and 2 bases at J, with 8 bases in the middle. The CDR3 length is 13 residues. Here the CDR3 DNA reads TGTGCCAGTAGTAGAACAGCTCAAGAGACCCAGTACTTC. This sequence encodes CASSRTAQETQYF. Drawing the rest from reference TRBV19 and TRBJ2-5, the complete variable domain is DGGITQSPKYLFRKEGQNVTLSCEQNLNHDAMYWYRQDPGQGLRLIYYSQIVNDFQKGDIAEGYSVSREKKESFPLTVTSAQKNPTAFYLCASSRTAQETQYFGPGTRLLVL.

This clone occurred a few times. Other DNA variants within this sample encode the same CDR3. The chain joins TRBV7-9 to TRBJ1-1; no firm D call. CDR1 and CDR2 (germline): SEHNR, FQNEAQ (reference sequence). Between the trimmed V and J ends, which lost 4 bases and 5 bases, there was a span of 8 bases. The length of the CDR3 is 12 residues. The CDR3 DNA reads TGTGCCAGCAGCTCTACGGGAACTGAAGCTTTCTTT. Its translation: CASSSTGTEAFF.

A single count supports this clone. The chain combines TRBV18 with TRBJ1-1; possibly TRBD1 for D (5 bases). Germline CDR1 KGHSH, CDR2 LQKENI. Trimming cost V 1 base and J 1 base, with 10 bases left between them. The CDR3 has 15 amino acids. The CDR3 sequence: CASSPLGGRNTEAFF. DNA of the CDR3: TGTGCCAGCTCACCACTTGGGGGGAGGAACACTGAAGCTTTCTTT. Variable domain in full (rest from reference TRBV18 and TRBJ1-1): NAGVMQNPRHLVRRRGQEARLRCSPMKGHSHVYWYRQLPEEGLKFMVYLQKENIIDESGMPKERFSAEFPKEGPSILRIQQVVRGDSAAYFCASSPLGGRNTEAFFGQGTRLTVV.

The chain couples TRBV7-9 to TRBJ1-1; TRBD1 might be the D (6 bases). CDR1 is SEHNR, CDR2 FQNEAQ, per germline (reference sequence). V dropped 5 bases and J dropped 8 bases, with 18 bases sitting between them. The CDR3 extends over 14 amino acids. The CDR3 DNA sequence: TGTGCCAGCAGCCTCTATCAGACAGGCGTGGAAGCTTTCTTT. Amino acids: CASSLYQTGVEAFF.

The rearrangement uses TRBV7-9 and TRBJ2-5, with a weak D call TRBD2 (5 bases). The CDR3 extends over 14 amino acids. Germline V gives CDR1 SEHNR, CDR2 FQNEAQ (reference sequence). Trimming took 1 base from V and 4 from J, leaving 10 bases between them. CDR3 nucleotides: TGTGCCAGCAGCTTAGGCGGCGGGTCAGAGACCCAGTACTTC. Residues: CASSLGGGSETQYF.

The gene calls are TRBV27 and TRBJ1-2, with D maybe TRBD1 (5 bases). This CDR3 comprises 13 residues. V lost 6 bases, J lost 3 bases, and 11 bases lay in between. Germline assignment: CDR1 MNHEY and CDR2 SMNVEV (reference sequence). CDR3 sequence reads: CASSPTGDYGYTF. CDR3 sequence (DNA): TGTGCCAGCAGCCCCACGGGGGACTATGGCTACACCTTC.

The V call is TRBV6-4, the J call TRBJ2-1, with D perhaps TRBD2 (6 bases). Germline loops: CDR1 MRHNA, CDR2 SNTAGT. The CDR3 totals 16 residues. Trimming removed 4 bases at V and 9 bases at J, with 22 bases between. CDR3 sequence reads: CASSALERAPRFEQFF. The CDR3 nucleotides are TGTGCCAGCAGTGCCTTGGAGCGGGCGCCCAGGTTTGAGCAGTTCTTC.

This clone was seen once. The J gene is TRBJ1-5, the V gene TRBV18; D uncertain. CDR1 is KGHSH and CDR2 is LQKENI in the germline V gene. V was trimmed by 0 bases and J by 7 bases, leaving 13 bases between them. CDR3 length: 15 residues. CDR3 region: CASSPPGREGQPQHF. CDR3 nucleotides: TGTGCCAGCTCACCACCGGGTCGGGAAGGGCAGCCCCAGCATTTT.

This clone was recorded a few times. The V gene is TRBV6-5, the J gene TRBJ1-2; D gene uncertain. Per germline, CDR1 MNHEY and CDR2 SVGAGI. Deletions cut 0 bases from V and 2 bases from J, with 10 bases between. The CDR3 extends over 15 amino acids. CDR3 sequence: CASSYSRESNYGYTF. CDR3 DNA: TGTGCCAGCAGTTACTCGAGGGAATCGAACTATGGCTACACCTTC.

This rearrangement joins TRBV7-8 to TRBJ1-1, with TRBD1 as a possible D gene (6 bases). Trimming took 3 bases from V and 7 from J, leaving 15 bases between them. The CDR3 contains 14 residues. Germline V CDR1 and CDR2: SGHVS, FQNEAQ. The CDR3, as DNA: TGTGCCAGCAGCTTCCGGAACAGGGAGCATGAAGCTTTCTTT. Residues: CASSFRNREHEAFF.

This chain joins TRBV7-2 and TRBJ2-1, with D possibly TRBD1 on 5 matching bases. Trimming stripped 1 base from V and 8 bases from J, with 15 bases between. Germline V lookup: CDR1 SGHTA, CDR2 FQGNSA. This CDR3 comprises 15 residues. CDR3 protein: CASSLEGTGLDEQFF. The CDR3 coding sequence is TGTGCCAGCAGCTTAGAGGGTACAGGTCTAGATGAGCAGTTCTTC.

This clone was seen only a few times. The chain is built from TRBV5-1 and TRBJ2-3, with TRBD1 as a possible D gene (6 bases). CDR1 and CDR2 from the germline V gene are SGHRS and YFSETQ. The CDR3 loop spans 14 amino acids. V gave up 4 bases and J gave up 6 bases, with 15 bases separating them. DNA for the CDR3: TGCGCCAGCAGCCTAGAGGGGGTCGCGGATACGCAGTATTTT. Translated, it gives CASSLEGVADTQYF.

J is TRBJ2-1 and V is TRBV2; tentative D call: TRBD1 (5 bases). Germline V gene lookup returns CDR1 SNHLY and CDR2 FYNNEI. V was shortened by 8 bases and J by 7 bases, with 18 bases between the two germline ends. The CDR3 totals 14 residues. The chain's CDR3 is CASRSWGRRNEQFF. The CDR3, as DNA: TGTGCCAGCCGCAGCTGGGGCCGAAGGAATGAGCAGTTCTTC.

The genes are TRBV2 and TRBJ2-7, with a possible D match to TRBD2 (6 bases). V was clipped by 6 bases and J by 2 bases, with 17 bases between them. Germline CDR1 SNHLY, CDR2 FYNNEI. The CDR3 extends over 15 amino acids. For the CDR3, the DNA is TGTGCCAGCAGCCTGGGTAAGGGAGGCGCCTACGAGCAGTACTTC. Its protein is CASSLGKGGAYEQYF.

This clone was seen a few times. The rearrangement links TRBV7-9 to TRBJ2-3; 8 nucleotides align to TRBD2. Germline-derived CDR1 and CDR2 are SEHNR and FQNEAQ (reference sequence). The CDR3 contains 17 residues. After removal of 0 bases from V and 6 bases from J, the junction contained 11 bases not matched to a gene. CDR3 sequence: CASSLAYRAGVTDTQYF. CDR3 in DNA: TGTGCCAGCAGCTTAGCATACAGAGCGGGAGTCACTGATACGCAGTATTTT.

The V gene is TRBV11-1, the J gene TRBJ1-1, with a weak D call TRBD1 (6 bases). V lost 5 bases, J lost 5 bases, and 15 bases lay in between. The germline gives CDR1 SGHAT, CDR2 FQDESV (reference sequence). CDR3 length: 14 amino acids. The CDR3 is CASSTRQVRTEAFF. CDR3 nucleotides: TGTGCCAGCAGCACCCGACAGGTACGAACTGAAGCTTTCTTT. Complete variable domain (other parts from reference TRBV11-1 and TRBJ1-1): EAEVAQSPRYKITEKSQAVAFWCDPISGHATLYWYRQILGQGPELLVQFQDESVVDDSQLPKDRFSAERLKGVDSTLKIQPAELGDSAMYLCASSTRQVRTEAFFGQGTRLTVV.

The chain combines TRBV7-9 with TRBJ2-1; D uncertain. V was trimmed by 4 bases and J by 9 bases, leaving 19 bases between them. Germline CDR1 reads SEHNR; CDR2 reads FQNEAQ (reference sequence). The length of the CDR3 is 15 residues. The CDR3 loop is CASSSPTDSNVEQFF. The CDR3 bases are TGTGCCAGCAGCTCACCAACCGACTCCAATGTTGAGCAGTTCTTC.

In this sample, this clone turned up a few times. The rearrangement links TRBV23-1 to TRBJ2-1, with D perhaps TRBD1 (6 bases). TRBV23-1 is flagged as an ORF with uncertain function. This CDR3 comprises 14 residues. The V end lost 2 bases, the J end lost 7 bases, and 12 bases lay between the germline ends. The CDR3 reads CASSQRTDLNEQFF. The CDR3 DNA follows: TGCGCCAGCAGTCAAAGGACAGATCTGAATGAGCAGTTCTTC.

The CDR3 sequence: CASKGLIEAFF. Here the CDR3 DNA reads TGCGCCAGCAAGGGACTGATCGAAGCTTTCTTT. The V call is TRBV10-1, the J call TRBJ1-1, with a weak D call TRBD1 (5 bases). Germline V gene data show CDR1 as WNHNN and CDR2 as SYGVQD (reference sequence). This CDR3 contains 11 residues. Trimming removed 7 bases at V and 8 bases at J, with 11 bases between.

In nucleotides, the CDR3 is TGCGCCAGCAGCCAAGAGGCAGAGGGGGAAGGTACTGAAGCTTTCTTT. Translation gives CASSQEAEGEGTEAFF. V is TRBV4-3 and J is TRBJ1-1; possible D gene TRBD1, 6 bases. This CDR3 spans 16 amino acids. From germline, CDR1 is LGHNA and CDR2 YSLEER. V was trimmed by 0 bases and J by 5 bases, leaving 16 bases between them.

V gene TRBV5-1 combines with J gene TRBJ2-2, with 11 bases identical to TRBD2. The V and J ends lost 3 bases and 0 bases, in that order; junction bases with no gene match: 4. This CDR3 has 17 amino acids. Looked up from germline, CDR1 is SGHRS and CDR2 is YFSETQ. CDR3 amino acids: CASSYLAGGTNTGELFF. CDR3 in DNA: TGCGCCAGCAGCTACCTAGCGGGAGGTACGAACACCGGGGAGCTGTTTTTT.

Only a few counts were recorded for this clone. The rearrangement joins TRBV9 to TRBJ1-4; D possibly corresponds to TRBD1 (6 bases). The CDR3 is 13 residues long. CDR1 and CDR2 from the germline V gene are SGDLS and YYNGEE. Trimming removed 2 bases at V and 7 bases at J, with 9 bases between. CDR3 amino acids: CASSVRGGEKLFF. The CDR3 bases are TGTGCCAGCAGCGTCAGGGGTGGTGAAAAACTGTTTTTT.

This chain joins TRBV6-6 and TRBJ2-5; unclear D gene. Trimming cost V 5 bases and J 1 base, with 14 bases left between them. The CDR3 consists of 15 residues. CDR1 is MNHNY, CDR2 SVGAGI, per germline (reference sequence). CDR3 residues: CASSALFPPQETQYF. CDR3 bases: TGTGCCAGCAGTGCACTTTTCCCCCCCCAAGAGACCCAGTACTTC.

This sequence joins TRBV27 and TRBJ1-1; D unresolved. CDR3 length: 14 amino acids. Trimming shortened V by 2 bases and J by 2 bases, and 9 bases separated the two germline ends. The germline V gene encodes CDR1 MNHEY and CDR2 SMNVEV (reference sequence). Here the CDR3 DNA reads TGTGCCAGCAGTTTAAGTCAGATAAACACTGAAGCTTTCTTT. Residues: CASSLSQINTEAFF.

The rearrangement uses TRBV2 and TRBJ1-1; maybe TRBD1 (5 bases). CDR1 is SNHLY and CDR2 is FYNNEI in the germline V gene. The V end lost 11 bases, the J end lost 0 bases, and 13 bases lay between the germline ends. This CDR3 region has 13 residues. As DNA, the CDR3 is TGTGCCGGCGGAAACAGGCTGAACACTGAAGCTTTCTTT. Its protein is CAGGNRLNTEAFF.

The V call is TRBV6-1, the J call TRBJ1-5, with 7 bases lining up with TRBD1. CDR1 is MNHNS, CDR2 SASEGT, per germline. CDR3 length: 15 residues. Trimming at V came to 2 bases and at J to 6 bases, leaving 7 bases not matched to a gene. For the CDR3, the DNA is TGTGCCAGCAGTGAACGAGGGGGCGCGGGTCAGCCCCAGCATTTT. This encodes CASSERGGAGQPQHF.

This chain links TRBV6-6 with TRBJ1-1; tentative D call: TRBD1 (6 bases). V shed 5 bases and J shed 3 bases, with 16 bases lying between them. Germline-derived CDR1 and CDR2 are MNHNY and SVGAGI (reference sequence). CDR3 length: 15 residues. The CDR3 DNA reads TGTGCCAGCAGTGATCCGCAGGGGTCAGACACTGAAGCTTTCTTT. This translates into CASSDPQGSDTEAFF.